The 14 T cell receptor beta chains presented below share a single source sample, sequenced in a study of blood T cell repertoires in COVID-19. Assay used: immunoSEQ multiplex PCR; TCRdb lists only in-frame clones, some missing. The sample shows fewer than 650,000 clones, about 89% of them seen only once. The sequencing sample was made of peripheral blood. Source of these receptors: a woman aged 45-59 years with COVID-19, enrolled during active disease.

The chain couples TRBV5-1 to TRBJ2-3; 9 nucleotides align to TRBD2. Losses at the gene ends were 4 bases for V and 5 bases for J; bases not matched to a gene: 11. This CDR3 has 16 amino acids. Germline V gene sequence: CDR1 SGHRS, CDR2 YFSETQ. The CDR3 region has the DNA TGCGCCAGCAGCGCAGGCATAGCGGGGGTGGTAGATACGCAGTATTTT. Translated, it gives CASSAGIAGVVDTQYF.

The rearrangement joins TRBV9 to TRBJ2-7; tentative D call: TRBD1 (6 bases). V was trimmed by 2 bases and J by 3 bases, leaving 15 bases between them. Germline assignment: CDR1 SGDLS and CDR2 YYNGEE. The CDR3 length is 15 residues. CDR3 region: CASSVTGTSNYEQYF. In DNA form, the CDR3 reads TGTGCCAGCAGCGTTACCGGGACATCAAACTACGAGCAGTACTTC.

The chain combines TRBV6-5 with TRBJ2-1; no clear D. Germline-derived CDR1 and CDR2 are MNHEY and SVGAGI. Trimming took 5 bases from V and 8 from J, leaving 7 bases between them. There are 11 residues in the CDR3. This CDR3 reads CASSTDYEQFF. DNA for the CDR3: TGTGCCAGCAGTACCGACTATGAGCAGTTCTTC.

The chain joins TRBV24-1 to TRBJ2-1; D remains ambiguous. The CDR3 is 16 amino acids. V lost 3 bases and J lost 1, with 12 bases in between. Germline V gene data show CDR1 as KGHDR and CDR2 as SFDVKD. The CDR3 protein is CATSDPRIGSYNEQFF. The CDR3 bases are TGTGCCACCAGTGATCCGCGGATTGGGTCCTACAATGAGCAGTTCTTC.

V and J are TRBV5-6 and TRBJ2-3, with D unresolved. Germline CDR1 is SGHDT and CDR2 is YYEEEE. Trimming removed 4 bases at V and 0 bases at J, with 18 bases between. CDR3 length equals 17 residues. Here the CDR3 DNA reads TGTGCCAGCAGCGCCAATCCGGGTCTCCTTAGCACAGATACGCAGTATTTT. It translates to CASSANPGLLSTDTQYF.

This clone was counted once. This chain joins TRBV6-5 and TRBJ2-1; 8 nucleotides align to TRBD1. CDR1 MNHEY and CDR2 SVGAGI come from the germline V gene. The CDR3 is 15 residues long. V shed 2 bases, J shed 6 bases, and the junction held 6 bases outside the gene matches. The CDR3 sequence is CASSYGTGTTNEQFF. Written as DNA, the CDR3 is TGTGCCAGCAGTTACGGGACAGGTACGACCAATGAGCAGTTCTTC.

The chain links TRBV29-1 to TRBJ2-1; D might be TRBD1 (6 bases). The ends were cut back, 4 bases at V and 10 bases at J, with 17 bases in the middle. The CDR3 consists of 13 residues. The germline V gene encodes CDR1 SQVTM and CDR2 ANQGSEA. CDR3 sequence: CSVGEQGRGEQFF. CDR3 in DNA: TGCAGCGTTGGGGAGCAGGGAAGGGGGGAGCAGTTCTTC.

V usage is TRBV10-3 and J usage is TRBJ1-2; maybe TRBD1 (6 bases). This CDR3 contains 17 residues. Looked up from germline, CDR1 is ENHRY and CDR2 is SYGVKD. The ends were cut back, 5 bases at V and 0 bases at J, with 19 bases in the middle. The CDR3 loop is CAISLLTPGHANYGYTF. CDR3 nucleotides: TGTGCCATCAGTCTTTTAACTCCGGGACATGCTAACTATGGCTACACCTTC.

V usage is TRBV15 and J usage is TRBJ1-3; D uncertain. Germline loops: CDR1 LNHNV, CDR2 YYDKDF (reference sequence). V lost 0 bases and J 5 bases, leaving 5 bases between the germline ends. The CDR3 sequence is 13 residues long. CDR3 residues: CATSRDLRNTIYF. The CDR3 coding sequence is TGTGCCACCAGCAGAGATCTTAGAAACACCATATATTTT.

This chain joins TRBV11-2 and TRBJ1-1; 8 bases line up with TRBD1. The CDR3 has 14 amino acids. V was pared by 7 bases and J by 1 base, with 5 bases of the junction left unmatched. The germline gives CDR1 SGHAT, CDR2 FQNNGV. The CDR3: CASKGQATNTEAFF. The CDR3 DNA follows: TGTGCCAGCAAGGGACAGGCTACGAACACTGAAGCTTTCTTT. Complete variable domain (other parts from reference TRBV11-2 and TRBJ1-1): EAGVAQSPRYKIIEKRQSVAFWCNPISGHATLYWYQQILGQGPKLLIQFQNNGVVDDSQLPKDRFSAERLKGVDSTLKIQPAKLEDSAVYLCASKGQATNTEAFFGQGTRLTVV.

The CDR3 region has the DNA TGTGCCTGGACCAAGCGCGAGACCCAGTACTTC. Translated: CAWTKRETQYF. The genes are TRBV30 and TRBJ2-5, with no clear D. CDR3 length equals 11 residues. Trimming removed 4 bases at V and 5 bases at J, with 8 bases between. The germline V gene has CDR1 GTSNPN and CDR2 SVGIG (reference sequence).

The rearrangement joins TRBV5-5 to TRBJ1-1; D unclear. CDR1 and CDR2 (germline): SGHKS, YYEKEE (reference sequence). The CDR3 length is 16 residues. V was pared by 3 bases and J by 0 bases, with 15 bases between. The DNA of the CDR3 is TGTGCCAGCAGCTCACTAGGGCTTGGACTGAACACTGAAGCTTTCTTT. This translates into CASSSLGLGLNTEAFF.

The chain recombines TRBV18 with TRBJ1-1, with 7 nucleotides matching TRBD1. V dropped 4 bases and J dropped 0; count of bases not matched to a gene: 5. This CDR3 is built from 15 residues. CDR1 and CDR2 from the germline V gene are KGHSH and LQKENI. The CDR3 region is CASSQTGKMNTEAFF. The DNA of the CDR3 is TGTGCCAGCTCACAGACAGGGAAAATGAACACTGAAGCTTTCTTT.

V usage is TRBV21-1 and J usage is TRBJ2-3; TRBD2, the D gene given by the table, was not confirmed from the DNA. TRBV21-1 is classified as a pseudogene. The length of the CDR3 is 15 residues. The CDR3 reads CASSPRGEGADTQYF. The CDR3 DNA sequence: TGTGCCAGCAGCCCCCGGGGGGAGGGCGCAGATACGCAGTATTTT.